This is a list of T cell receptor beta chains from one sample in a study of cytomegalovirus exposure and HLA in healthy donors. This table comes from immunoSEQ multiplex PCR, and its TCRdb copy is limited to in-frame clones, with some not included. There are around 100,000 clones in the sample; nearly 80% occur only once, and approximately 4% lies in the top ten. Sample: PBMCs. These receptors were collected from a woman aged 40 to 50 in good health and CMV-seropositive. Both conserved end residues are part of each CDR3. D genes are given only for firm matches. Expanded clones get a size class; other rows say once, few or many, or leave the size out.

DNA: TGCGCCAGCAGCTTGGACCCCAGCGGGAGAGAGACCCAGTACTTC
CDR3: CASSLDPSGRETQYF
J: TRBJ2-5
V: TRBV5-1
D: TRBD2
size: .

DNA: TGTGCCAGCAGCTCGAGACAGGGGTCAAAGGAGACCCAGTACTTC
CDR3: CASSSRQGSKETQYF
J: TRBJ2-5
V: TRBV5-4
D: TRBD1
size: few

DNA: TGTGCCAGCAGAGGGACAGTCTCTGGAAACACCATATATTTT
CDR3: CASRGTVSGNTIYF
J: TRBJ1-3
V: TRBV6-1
D: TRBD1
size: .

DNA: TGCGCCAGCAGCTTGGGCCCAGGGACAGGGGGGCAGCCCCAGCATTTT
CDR3: CASSLGPGTGGQPQHF
J: TRBJ1-5
V: TRBV5-1
D: TRBD1
size: .

DNA: TGTGCCAGCAGCTTGGAATCTTATCAAGAGACCCAGTACTTC
CDR3: CASSLESYQETQYF
J: TRBJ2-5
V: TRBV5-4
D: .
size: .

DNA: TGTGCCAGCAAGTTTAGCGGAGCCAGGGAGCAGTACTTC
CDR3: CASKFSGAREQYF
J: TRBJ2-7
V: TRBV27
D: .
size: .

DNA: TGCAGCGTTGGATCAGCGGGGGGAAACACCATATATTTT
CDR3: CSVGSAGGNTIYF
J: TRBJ1-3
V: TRBV29-1
D: .
size: .

DNA: TGTGCCAGCAGTTTAAGGACAGGGCTGCCCTACGAGCAGTACTTC
CDR3: CASSLRTGLPYEQYF
J: TRBJ2-7
V: TRBV27
D: TRBD1
size: .

DNA: TGTGCCAGCAGCCAAGGGGGCTACGAGCAGTACTTC
CDR3: CASSQGGYEQYF
J: TRBJ2-7
V: TRBV11-2
D: .
size: .

DNA: TGTGCCAGCACTCCCACAGGGGAGAACTATGGCTACACCTTC
CDR3: CASTPTGENYGYTF
J: TRBJ1-2
V: TRBV6-4
D: TRBD1
size: once

DNA: TGTGCCAGCAGCGTAGCATCACTAGCGGGCACAGATACGCAGTATTTT
CDR3: CASSVASLAGTDTQYF
J: TRBJ2-3
V: TRBV9
D: TRBD2
size: few

DNA: TGTGCCAGCAGTGGTCTAGCGGGAGAAGAGACCCAGTACTTC
CDR3: CASSGLAGEETQYF
J: TRBJ2-5
V: TRBV2
D: TRBD2
size: once

DNA: TGTGCCAGCAGCGTAGTGTTTCGGGACAGGGAGGACTATGGCTACACCTTC
CDR3: CASSVVFRDREDYGYTF
J: TRBJ1-2
V: TRBV9
D: TRBD1
size: .

DNA: TGTGCCAGCAGGCCCGGGACTAGCGTCACCTACGAGCAGTACTTC
CDR3: CASRPGTSVTYEQYF
J: TRBJ2-7
V: TRBV5-4
D: TRBD2
size: .

DNA: TGTGCCAGCCGTCCTAGCGGGACGACCGGGGAGCTGTTTTTT
CDR3: CASRPSGTTGELFF
J: TRBJ2-2
V: TRBV5-4
D: TRBD2
size: .

DNA: TGTGCCAGCAGCTTGGGAGGGGGCACTGAAGCTTTCTTT
CDR3: CASSLGGGTEAFF
J: TRBJ1-1
V: TRBV5-6
D: .
size: .

DNA: TGCGCCAGCAGTGAGTCCATGGACATCGACCAAGAGACCCAGTACTTC
CDR3: CASSESMDIDQETQYF
J: TRBJ2-5
V: TRBV10-1
D: .
size: .

DNA: TGTGCCACCAGCCGGGGGCGCGGGAGGGATTACGAGCAGTACTTC
CDR3: CATSRGRGRDYEQYF
J: TRBJ2-7
V: TRBV15
D: TRBD2
size: .

DNA: TGCGCCAGCAGCCAACAGAAGGGGGCCGGGGAGCTGTTTTTT
CDR3: CASSQQKGAGELFF
J: TRBJ2-2
V: TRBV4-1
D: .
size: .

DNA: TGCGCCAGCAGCTTGGGGGGGAGGAGCGATAGCAATCAGCCCCAGCATTTT
CDR3: CASSLGGRSDSNQPQHF
J: TRBJ1-5
V: TRBV5-1
D: .
size: .

DNA: TGTGCCACCTTCTCCCCTGGGCCAAACTATGGCTACACCTTC
CDR3: CATFSPGPNYGYTF
J: TRBJ1-2
V: TRBV6-5
D: .
size: once

DNA: TGTGCCAGCAGTGGAGGACAGGGGGGCACAGATACGCAGTATTTT
CDR3: CASSGGQGGTDTQYF
J: TRBJ2-3
V: TRBV6-1
D: TRBD1
size: .

DNA: TGTGCCAGTAACGATGGGGGCGGCGGGAGCTACGAGCAGTACTTC
CDR3: CASNDGGGGSYEQYF
J: TRBJ2-7
V: TRBV19
D: .
size: .

DNA: TGTGCCAGTTCGTCCATCGGGGGCTACACCTTC
CDR3: CASSSIGGYTF
J: TRBJ1-2
V: TRBV28
D: .
size: .

DNA: TGTGCCAGCAGTAGCGGGAGGACCTACGAGCAGTACTTC
CDR3: CASSSGRTYEQYF
J: TRBJ2-7
V: TRBV6-1
D: TRBD2
size: .

DNA: TGTGCCAGCAGCTTGGGACTAGCCCCAGATACGCAGTATTTT
CDR3: CASSLGLAPDTQYF
J: TRBJ2-3
V: TRBV5-8
D: TRBD2
size: few

DNA: TGTGCCAGCTCACCCTCGAGCAATCAGCCCCAGCATTTT
CDR3: CASSPSSNQPQHF
J: TRBJ1-5
V: TRBV18
D: .
size: .

DNA: TGCGCCAGCAGCTCTGGACTAGCGGGAGGGCCAGGGGAGACCCAGTACTTC
CDR3: CASSSGLAGGPGETQYF
J: TRBJ2-5
V: TRBV5-1
D: TRBD2
size: .

DNA: TGTGCCAGCAGCCATTCTAGCGGGGACTACGAGCAGTACTTC
CDR3: CASSHSSGDYEQYF
J: TRBJ2-7
V: TRBV11-2
D: TRBD2
size: .

DNA: TGTGCCAGCAGTAGGACAGGCAACGTCTACGAGCAGTACTTC
CDR3: CASSRTGNVYEQYF
J: TRBJ2-7
V: TRBV6-1
D: TRBD1
size: .

DNA: TGTGCCAGTAGTATAGGAGCAGGCTACGAGCAGTACTTC
CDR3: CASSIGAGYEQYF
J: TRBJ2-7
V: TRBV19
D: .
size: .

DNA: TGTGCCAGCAGTTTAAGAGGGCGAGGCACAGATACGCAGTATTTT
CDR3: CASSLRGRGTDTQYF
J: TRBJ2-3
V: TRBV27
D: .
size: once

DNA: TGTGCCAGCAGCTTAGGTAGCGGGAATCTGGATGAGCAGTTCTTC
CDR3: CASSLGSGNLDEQFF
J: TRBJ2-1
V: TRBV7-6
D: TRBD2
size: once

DNA: TGTGCCAGCAGCGCAGTCACCGGGGAGCTGTTTTTT
CDR3: CASSAVTGELFF
J: TRBJ2-2
V: TRBV9
D: .
size: .

DNA: TGCGCCAGCAGCTTGGATCTAGGCTCTAGCACAGATACGCAGTATTTT
CDR3: CASSLDLGSSTDTQYF
J: TRBJ2-3
V: TRBV5-1
D: .
size: .